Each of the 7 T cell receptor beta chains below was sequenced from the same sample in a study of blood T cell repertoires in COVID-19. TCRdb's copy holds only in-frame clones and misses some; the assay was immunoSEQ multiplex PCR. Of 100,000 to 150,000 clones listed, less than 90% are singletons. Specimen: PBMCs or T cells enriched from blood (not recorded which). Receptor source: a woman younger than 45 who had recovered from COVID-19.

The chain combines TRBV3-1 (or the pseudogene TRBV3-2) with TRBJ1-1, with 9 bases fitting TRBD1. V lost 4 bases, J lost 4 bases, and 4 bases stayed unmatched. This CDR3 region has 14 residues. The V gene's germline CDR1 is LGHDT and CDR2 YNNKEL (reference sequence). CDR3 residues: CASSLLDRGTEAFF. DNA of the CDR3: TGTGCCAGCAGCCTCCTGGACAGGGGCACTGAAGCTTTCTTT.

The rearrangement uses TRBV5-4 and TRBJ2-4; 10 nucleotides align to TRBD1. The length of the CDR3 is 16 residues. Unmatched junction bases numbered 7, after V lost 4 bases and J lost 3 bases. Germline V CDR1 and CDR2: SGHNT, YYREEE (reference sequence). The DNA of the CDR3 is TGTGCCAGCAGCCGCCGGGACAGGGGTGTCAAAAACATTCAGTACTTC. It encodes CASSRRDRGVKNIQYF.

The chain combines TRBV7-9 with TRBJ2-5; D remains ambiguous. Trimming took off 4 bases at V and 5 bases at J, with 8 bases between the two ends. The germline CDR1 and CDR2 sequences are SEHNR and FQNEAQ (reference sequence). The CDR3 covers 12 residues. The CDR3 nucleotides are TGTGCCAGCAGCTCCGTAGAGGAGACCCAGTACTTC. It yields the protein CASSSVEETQYF.

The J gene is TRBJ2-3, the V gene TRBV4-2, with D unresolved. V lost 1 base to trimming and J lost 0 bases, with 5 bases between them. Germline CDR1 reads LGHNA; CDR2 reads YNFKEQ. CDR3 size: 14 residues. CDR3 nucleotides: TGTGCCAGCAGCCAAGCGGTCAGCACAGATACGCAGTATTTT. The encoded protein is CASSQAVSTDTQYF.

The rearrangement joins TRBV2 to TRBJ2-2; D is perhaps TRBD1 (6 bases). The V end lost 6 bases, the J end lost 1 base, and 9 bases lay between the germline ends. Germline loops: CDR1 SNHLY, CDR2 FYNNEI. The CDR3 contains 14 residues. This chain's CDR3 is CASRKQGNTGELFF. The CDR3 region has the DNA TGTGCCAGCAGAAAACAGGGGAACACCGGGGAGCTGTTTTTT.

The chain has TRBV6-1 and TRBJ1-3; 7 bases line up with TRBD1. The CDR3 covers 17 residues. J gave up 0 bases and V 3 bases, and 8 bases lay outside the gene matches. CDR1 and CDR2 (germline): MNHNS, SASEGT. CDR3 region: CASSESLYRGSGNTIYF. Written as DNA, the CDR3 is TGTGCCAGCAGTGAGTCTCTATACAGGGGCTCTGGAAACACCATATATTTT.

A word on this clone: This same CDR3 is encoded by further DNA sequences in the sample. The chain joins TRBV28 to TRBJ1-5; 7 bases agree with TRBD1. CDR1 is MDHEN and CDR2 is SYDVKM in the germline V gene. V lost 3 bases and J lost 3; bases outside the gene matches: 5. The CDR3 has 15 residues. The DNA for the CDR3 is TGTGCCAGCAGTTTGTCCGGGACAGTCAATCAGCCCCAGCATTTT. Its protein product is CASSLSGTVNQPQHF.